Following are 19 T cell receptor beta chains from one sample sequenced in a study of molecular identifiers for immune sequencing clone quantification. Using its own MiXCR run on the PCR reads, TCRdb lists one record per CDR3 protein. The sample lists 490,000 or so distinct CDR3 sequences, about 22% occurring once. The material sequenced was naive CD8+ T cells from blood, with Jurkat cell RNA spiked in. Subset here: FACS-sorted CD8+CD4-CCR7+CD45RA+ naive T cells. The receptors were gathered from a human donor in good health. Some libraries in this study had Jurkat cell RNA spiked in.

For this clonotype: The junction shows a germline mismatch at one end, possibly a read error. The chain is built from TRBV6-1 and TRBJ1-3; weak D call: TRBD1 (6 bases). The CDR3 extends over 13 amino acids. Germline CDR1 reads MNHNS; CDR2 reads SASEGT. The CDR3 spells CASRSGGGNTICF. In DNA, the CDR3 is TGTGCCAGCAGGTCGGGGGGCGGAAACACCATATGTTTT.

Turning to this clonotype: A much larger clone differs by one base, so this may be a read error. The chain links TRBV2 to TRBJ2-1; 10 positions match TRBD2. The CDR3 consists of 16 residues. Germline CDR1 reads SNHLY; CDR2 reads FYNNEI. The junction had 11 bases not matched to a gene; V was cut back by 8 bases and J by 4 bases. The CDR3: CASGSVGTSVYNEQFF. CDR3 bases: TGTGCCAGCGGTTCGGTCGGGACTAGCGTGTACAATGAGCAGTTCTTC.

This clonotype showed up many times. The CDR3 here is CASSYLGGGQETQYF. CDR3 DNA: TGTGCCAGCAGTTACTTAGGGGGCGGCCAAGAGACCCAGTACTTC. This sequence joins TRBV6-5 and TRBJ2-5, with 7 positions matching TRBD1. The CDR3 totals 15 residues. CDR1 and CDR2 (germline): MNHEY, SVGAGI. After removal of 1 base from V and 1 base from J, the junction contained 3 bases not matched to a gene.

The table lists this clonotype with many counts. The chain uses TRBV27 and TRBJ2-3, with 9 nucleotides matching TRBD1. Per germline, CDR1 MNHEY and CDR2 SMNVEV (reference sequence). This CDR3 comprises 16 residues. V shed 7 bases and J 6 bases; nucleotides not matched to a gene: 14. The CDR3 sequence is CASTNLHRGRYDTQYF. As DNA, the CDR3 is TGTGCCAGCACCAATTTACACAGGGGGCGGTATGATACGCAGTATTTT.

This clonotype was detected a few times. This chain uses TRBV28 with TRBJ1-1; perhaps TRBD1 as D (6 bases). In germline, CDR1 is MDHEN, CDR2 SYDVKM. V was trimmed by 8 bases and J by 3 bases, leaving 13 bases between them. The CDR3 spans 13 residues. CDR3 nucleotides: TGTGCCAGCCTTAACAGGGACCACACTGAAGCTTTCTTT. As protein: CASLNRDHTEAFF.

With respect to this clonotype: A much larger clone lies a single base off, so this may be a read error. The J gene is TRBJ2-3, the V gene TRBV6-2 or TRBV6-3; D call uncertain. This CDR3 is 15 amino acids long. Germline assignment: CDR1 MNHEY and CDR2 SVGEGT. Trimming cost V 2 bases and J 4 bases, with 13 bases left between them. The CDR3 protein is CASSYPWSDADTQYF. CDR3 in DNA: TGTGCCAGCAGTTACCCTTGGAGCGACGCAGATACGCAGTATTTT.

This clonotype showed up just a few times. This rearrangement joins TRBV12-5 to TRBJ1-1; D might be TRBD1 (6 bases). This CDR3 region has 16 residues. V was clipped by 3 bases and J by 1 base, with 15 bases between them. Germline loops: CDR1 LGHNT, CDR2 FRNRAP. In DNA form, the CDR3 reads TGTGCTAGTGGTTTTGCTTCAGGGGAAAAGAACACTGAAGCTTTCTTT. Translation gives CASGFASGEKNTEAFF. The entire variable domain, with the rest obtained from reference TRBV12-5 and TRBJ1-1, is as follows: DARVTQTPRHKVTEMGQEVTMRCQPILGHNTVFWYRQTMMQGLELLAYFRNRAPLDDSGMPKDRFSAEMPDATLATLKIQPSEPRDSAVYFCASGFASGEKNTEAFFGQGTRLTVV.

This clonotype was seen a few times. This chain uses TRBV24-1 with TRBJ2-1; D unclear. The CDR3 loop spans 16 amino acids. V was trimmed by 5 bases and J by 5 bases, leaving 18 bases between them. Germline CDR1 is KGHDR and CDR2 is SFDVKD. Here the CDR3 reads CATSAGASRRDNEQFF. CDR3 DNA: TGTGCCACCAGTGCCGGAGCGTCCCGACGTGACAATGAGCAGTTCTTC.

This clonotype was counted ten times or more. The chain uses TRBV11-2 and TRBJ2-3; the D call may be TRBD1 or TRBD2 (5 bases each). The V end lost 1 base, the J end lost 2 bases, and 10 bases lay between the germline ends. CDR1 is SGHAT, CDR2 FQNNGV, per germline. The CDR3 runs to 15 residues. Here the CDR3 reads CASSLVEGPTDTQYF. The DNA of the CDR3 is TGTGCCAGCAGCTTAGTCGAGGGGCCCACAGATACGCAGTATTTT.

This clonotype was detected ten times or more. The chain has TRBV6-1 and TRBJ2-3, with 7 bases lining up with TRBD1. With V trimmed by 3 bases and J by 1 base, 1 base remained unmatched. Germline CDR1 and CDR2: MNHNS and SASEGT. This CDR3 region has 14 residues. CDR3 DNA: TGTGCCAGCAGTGACCAGGGGGGCACAGATACGCAGTATTTT. Protein sequence: CASSDQGGTDTQYF.

This clonotype has just a few counts. The CDR3 sequence: CATQGQPNTEAFF. The CDR3 DNA reads as TGTGCCACCCAGGGACAACCGAACACTGAAGCTTTCTTT. The V call is TRBV19, the J call TRBJ1-1; D possibly corresponds to TRBD1 (6 bases). Germline CDR1 LNHDA, CDR2 SQIVND (reference sequence). This CDR3 contains 13 residues. V was cut by 10 bases and J by 1 base, with 13 bases left in between. Complete variable domain (other parts from reference TRBV19 and TRBJ1-1): DGGITQSPKYLFRKEGQNVTLSCEQNLNHDAMYWYRQDPGQGLRLIYYSQIVNDFQKGDIAEGYSVSREKKESFPLTVTSAQKNPTAFYLCATQGQPNTEAFFGQGTRLTVV.

This clonotype was seen a few times. The chain couples TRBV30 to TRBJ2-5; the D is unclear. There are 15 residues in the CDR3. V lost 0 bases and J 1 base, leaving 12 bases between the germline ends. Per the germline V gene, CDR1 is GTSNPN and CDR2 is SVGIG (reference sequence). The CDR3 reads CAWSVFSGTQETQYF. CDR3 bases: TGTGCCTGGAGTGTGTTCTCCGGAACCCAAGAGACCCAGTACTTC.

Only a few counts were recorded for this clonotype. The chain employs TRBV20-1 and TRBJ1-1; D remains unclear. The CDR3 sequence is 16 residues long. The ends were cut back, 0 bases at V and 1 base at J, with 15 bases in the middle. In germline, CDR1 is DFQATT, CDR2 SNEGSKA (reference sequence). The CDR3 reads CSAREAPGQPNTEAFF. CDR3 nucleotides: TGCAGTGCTAGAGAGGCCCCCGGGCAGCCGAACACTGAAGCTTTCTTT.

The rearrangement links TRBV3-1 to TRBJ2-7; TRBD1 agrees at 7 bases. CDR3 length: 14 amino acids. Germline V gene data show CDR1 as LGHDT and CDR2 as YNNKEL (reference sequence). V shed 3 bases and J 3 bases; nucleotides not matched to a gene: 5. CDR3 nucleotide sequence: TGTGCCAGCAGCCAGATTGGGACAGTCTACGAGCAGTACTTC. Protein product: CASSQIGTVYEQYF.

This clonotype has more than one count but fewer than ten. This chain uses TRBV9 with TRBJ1-1; tentative D call: TRBD1 (6 bases). The CDR3 contains 15 residues. V lost 0 bases, J lost 0 bases, and 9 bases lay in between. Germline CDR1 and CDR2: SGDLS and YYNGEE. The CDR3 region is CASSVGTEVNTEAFF. Here the CDR3 DNA reads TGTGCCAGCAGCGTAGGGACAGAAGTGAACACTGAAGCTTTCTTT. Full variable domain (outside the CDR3, taken from reference TRBV9 and TRBJ1-1): DSGVTQTPKHLITATGQRVTLRCSPRSGDLSVYWYQQSLDQGLQFLIQYYNGEERAKGNILERFSAQQFPDLHSELNLSSLELGDSALYFCASSVGTEVNTEAFFGQGTRLTVV.

This clonotype was observed a few times. The J gene is TRBJ2-3, the V gene TRBV19, with TRBD1 matching 9 bases. The V and J ends lost 0 bases and 5 bases, in that order; junction bases with no gene match: 3. Germline V gives CDR1 LNHDA, CDR2 SQIVND (reference sequence). The CDR3 extends over 15 amino acids. DNA for the CDR3: TGTGCCAGTAGTATAGACCGGGACAGGGAAGATACGCAGTATTTT. It codes for CASSIDRDREDTQYF.

This clonotype was counted many times. The V and J genes are TRBV5-6 and TRBJ1-3; the D is unclear. Deletions cut 0 bases from V and 3 bases from J, with 13 bases between. The CDR3 is made up of 16 amino acids. CDR1 and CDR2 (germline): SGHDT, YYEEEE. The CDR3 nucleotides read TGTGCCAGCAGCTTGGTAGAATACTCGTTTGGAAACACCATATATTTT. This sequence encodes CASSLVEYSFGNTIYF. The complete variable domain, with remaining parts taken from reference TRBV5-6 and TRBJ1-3, reads DAGVTQSPTHLIKTRGQQVTLRCSPKSGHDTVSWYQQALGQGPQFIFQYYEEEERQRGNFPDRFSGHQFPNYSSELNVNALLLGDSALYLCASSLVEYSFGNTIYFGEGSWLTVV.

This chain links TRBV5-1 with TRBJ1-6, with D possibly matching TRBD1 (5 bases). The germline V and J ends were trimmed by 2 bases and 7 bases, with 16 bases remaining between them. This CDR3 is 16 amino acids long. Germline V lookup: CDR1 SGHRS, CDR2 YFSETQ. CDR3 amino acids: CASSLEGAASNSPLHF. In DNA form, the CDR3 reads TGCGCCAGCAGCTTAGAAGGGGCGGCCTCGAATTCACCCCTCCACTTT.

This clonotype was picked up a small number of times. The V gene is TRBV11-2, the J gene TRBJ2-5, with 7 positions matching TRBD1. Germline CDR1 is SGHAT and CDR2 is FQNNGV. Trimming at V came to 0 bases and at J to 3 bases, leaving 10 bases not matched to a gene. The CDR3 spans 17 residues. The CDR3 here is CASSLDHPSTGKETQYF. The DNA for the CDR3 is TGTGCCAGCAGCTTAGATCACCCATCGACAGGGAAAGAGACCCAGTACTTC.